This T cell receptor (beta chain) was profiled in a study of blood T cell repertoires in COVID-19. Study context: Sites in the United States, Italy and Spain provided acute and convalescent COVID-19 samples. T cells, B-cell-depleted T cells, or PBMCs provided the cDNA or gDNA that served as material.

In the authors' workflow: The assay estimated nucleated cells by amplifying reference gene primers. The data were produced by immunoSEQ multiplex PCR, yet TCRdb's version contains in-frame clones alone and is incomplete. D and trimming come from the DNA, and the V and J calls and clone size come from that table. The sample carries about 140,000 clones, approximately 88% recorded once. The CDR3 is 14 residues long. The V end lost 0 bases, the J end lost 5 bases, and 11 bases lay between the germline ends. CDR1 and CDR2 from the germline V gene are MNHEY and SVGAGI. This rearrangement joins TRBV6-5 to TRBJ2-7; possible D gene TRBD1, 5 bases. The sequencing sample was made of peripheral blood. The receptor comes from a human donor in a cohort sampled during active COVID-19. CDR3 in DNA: TGTGCCAGCAGTTACTCGATTGGGGCCCACGAGCAGTACTTC. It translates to CASSYSIGAHEQYF.